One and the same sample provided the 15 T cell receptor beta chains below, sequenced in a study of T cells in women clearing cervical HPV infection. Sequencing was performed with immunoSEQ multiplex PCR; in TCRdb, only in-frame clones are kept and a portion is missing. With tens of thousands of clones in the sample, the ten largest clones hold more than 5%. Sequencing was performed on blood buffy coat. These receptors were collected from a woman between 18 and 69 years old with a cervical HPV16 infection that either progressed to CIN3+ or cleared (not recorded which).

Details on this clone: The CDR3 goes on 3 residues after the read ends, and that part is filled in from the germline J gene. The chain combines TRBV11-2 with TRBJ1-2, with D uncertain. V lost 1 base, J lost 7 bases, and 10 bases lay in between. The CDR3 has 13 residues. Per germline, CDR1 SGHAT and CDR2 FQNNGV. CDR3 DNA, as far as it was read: TGTGCCAGCAGCTTAGGGCCAGCGGGTGGC. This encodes CASSLGPAGG. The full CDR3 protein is CASSLGPAGGYTF.

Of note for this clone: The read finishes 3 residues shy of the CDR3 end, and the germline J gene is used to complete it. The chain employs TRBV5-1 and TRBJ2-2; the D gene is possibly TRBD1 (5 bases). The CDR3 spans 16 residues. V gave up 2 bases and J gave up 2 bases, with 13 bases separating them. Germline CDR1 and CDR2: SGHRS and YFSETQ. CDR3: CASSLTGRTNTGELFF. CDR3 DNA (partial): TGCGCCAGCAGCTTAACGGGCAGGACAAACACCGGGGAG.

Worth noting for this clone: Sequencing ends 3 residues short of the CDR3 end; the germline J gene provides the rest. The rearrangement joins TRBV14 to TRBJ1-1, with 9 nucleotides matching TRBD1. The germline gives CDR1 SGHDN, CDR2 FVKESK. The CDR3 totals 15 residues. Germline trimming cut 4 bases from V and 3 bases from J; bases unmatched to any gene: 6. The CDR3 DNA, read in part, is TGTGCCAGCAGCCCCCGGACAGGGGTCCACACTGAA. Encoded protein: CASSPRTGVHTE. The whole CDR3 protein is CASSPRTGVHTEAFF.

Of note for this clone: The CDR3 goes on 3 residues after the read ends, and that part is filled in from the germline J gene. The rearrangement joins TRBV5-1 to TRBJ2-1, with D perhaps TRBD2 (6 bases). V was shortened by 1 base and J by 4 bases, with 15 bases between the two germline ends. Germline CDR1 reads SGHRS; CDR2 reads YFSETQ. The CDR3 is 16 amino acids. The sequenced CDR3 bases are TGCGCCAGCAGCTTGATCGGACGGCGGGGTTACAATGAG. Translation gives CASSLIGRRGYNE. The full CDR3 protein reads CASSLIGRRGYNEQFF.

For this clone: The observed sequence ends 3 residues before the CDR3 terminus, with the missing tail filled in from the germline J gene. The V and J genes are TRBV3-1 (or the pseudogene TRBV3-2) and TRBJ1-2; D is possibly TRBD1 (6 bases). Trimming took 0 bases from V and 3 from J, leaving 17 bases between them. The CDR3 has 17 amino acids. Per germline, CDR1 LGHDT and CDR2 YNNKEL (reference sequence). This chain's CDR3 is CASSQDQGKGTDYGYTF. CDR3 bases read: TGTGCCAGCAGCCAAGATCAGGGGAAGGGGACGGACTATGGC.

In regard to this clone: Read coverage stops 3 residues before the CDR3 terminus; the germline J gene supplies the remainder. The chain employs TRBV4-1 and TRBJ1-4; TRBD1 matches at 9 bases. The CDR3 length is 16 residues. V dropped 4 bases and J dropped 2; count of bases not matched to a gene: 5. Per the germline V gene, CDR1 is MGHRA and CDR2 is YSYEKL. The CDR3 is CASSRITGGTNEKLFF. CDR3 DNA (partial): TGCGCCAGCAGCCGGATAACAGGGGGCACTAATGAAAAA.

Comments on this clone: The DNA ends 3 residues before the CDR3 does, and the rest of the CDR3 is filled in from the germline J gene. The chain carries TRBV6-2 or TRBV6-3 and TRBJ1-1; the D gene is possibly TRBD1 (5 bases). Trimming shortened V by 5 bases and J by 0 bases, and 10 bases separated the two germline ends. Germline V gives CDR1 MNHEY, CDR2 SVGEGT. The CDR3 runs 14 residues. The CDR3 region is CASSNAGLNTEAFF. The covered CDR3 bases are TGTGCCAGCAGTAATGCGGGGCTGAACACTGAA.

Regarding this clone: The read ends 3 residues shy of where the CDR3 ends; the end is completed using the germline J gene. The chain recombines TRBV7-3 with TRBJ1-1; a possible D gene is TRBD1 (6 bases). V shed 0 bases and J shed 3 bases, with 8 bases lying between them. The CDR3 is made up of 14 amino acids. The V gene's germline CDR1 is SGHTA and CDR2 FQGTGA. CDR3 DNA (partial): TGTGCCAGCAGCTTAACAGGGGGGGACACTGAA. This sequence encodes CASSLTGGDTE. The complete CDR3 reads CASSLTGGDTEAFF.

The DNA read from the CDR3 is TGTGCCAGCAGTGACCGGGACACCTACGAG. Translated: CASSDRDTYE. The entire CDR3 protein reads CASSDRDTYEQYF. The chain uses TRBV6-4 and TRBJ2-7; tentative D call: TRBD1 (6 bases). The CDR3 end is not reached by the read, which stops 3 residues before it; the germline J gene fills it in. This CDR3 comprises 13 residues. Germline lookup yields CDR1 MRHNA and CDR2 SNTAGT. With 2 bases removed from V and 2 bases from J, the gap between germline ends came to 7 bases.

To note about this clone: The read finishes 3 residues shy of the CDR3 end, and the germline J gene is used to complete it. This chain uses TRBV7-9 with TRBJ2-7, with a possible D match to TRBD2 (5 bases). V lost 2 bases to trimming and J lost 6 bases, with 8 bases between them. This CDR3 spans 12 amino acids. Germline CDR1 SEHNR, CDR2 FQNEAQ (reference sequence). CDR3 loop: CASSLSAGEQYF. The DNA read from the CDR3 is TGTGCCAGCAGCTTATCTGCGGGCGAG.

The CDR3 reads CASSISGQGISPLHF. Partial CDR3 DNA: TGTGCCAGTAGTATCTCGGGACAGGGGATCTCACCC. The rearrangement links TRBV19 to TRBJ1-6; 10 bases are shared with TRBD1. The DNA ends 3 residues before the CDR3 does, and the rest of the CDR3 is filled in from the germline J gene. With 3 bases clipped from V and 10 bases from J, the junction kept 6 bases outside the gene matches. CDR3 length: 15 residues. In germline, CDR1 is LNHDA, CDR2 SQIVND (reference sequence). Based on the CDR3 plus reference TRBV19 and TRBJ1-6, the full variable domain is DGGITQSPKYLFRKEGQNVTLSCEQNLNHDAMYWYRQDPGQGLRLIYYSQIVNDFQKGDIAEGYSVSREKKESFPLTVTSAQKNPTAFYLCASSISGQGISPLHFGNGTRLTVT.

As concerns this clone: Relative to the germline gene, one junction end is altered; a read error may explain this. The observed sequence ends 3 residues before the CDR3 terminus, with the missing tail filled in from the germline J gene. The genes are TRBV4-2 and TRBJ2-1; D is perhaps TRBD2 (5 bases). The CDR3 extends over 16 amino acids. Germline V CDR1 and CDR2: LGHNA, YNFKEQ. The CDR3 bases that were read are TGCGCCAGCAGCCAAGATCGGCGCGGGTCCTACAATGAG. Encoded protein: CASSQDRRGSYNE. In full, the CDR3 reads CASSQDRRGSYNEQFF.

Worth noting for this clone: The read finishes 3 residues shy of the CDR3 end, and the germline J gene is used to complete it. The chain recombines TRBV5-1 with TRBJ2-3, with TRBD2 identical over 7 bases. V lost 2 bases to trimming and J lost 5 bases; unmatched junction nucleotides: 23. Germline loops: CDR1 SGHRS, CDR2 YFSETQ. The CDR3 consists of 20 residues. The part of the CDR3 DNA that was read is TGCGCCAGCAGCTTCTCAAGCGGGACTCGAATCGTTGGTGTGCTAGATACG. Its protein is CASSFSSGTRIVGVLDT. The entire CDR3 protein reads CASSFSSGTRIVGVLDTQYF. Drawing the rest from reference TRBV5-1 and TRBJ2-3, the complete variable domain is KAGVTQTPRYLIKTRGQQVTLSCSPISGHRSVSWYQQTPGQGLQFLFEYFSETQRNKGNFPGRFSGRQFSNSRSEMNVSTLELGDSALYLCASSFSSGTRIVGVLDTQYFGPGTRLTVL.

CDR3 DNA (partial): TGTGCCAGCAGCCTCGTTGGAAACACC. Translation: CASSLVGNT. The whole CDR3 sequence is CASSLVGNTIYF. The chain combines TRBV11-2 with TRBJ1-3; no definite D call. The CDR3 end falls 3 residues outside the read, so it is completed with the germline J gene. The CDR3 totals 12 residues. The V gene lost 5 bases and the J gene lost 3 bases, with 5 bases spanning the gap. In germline, CDR1 is SGHAT, CDR2 FQNNGV.

This CDR3 is CSVGRRNQPQHF. Incomplete CDR3 DNA: TGCAGTGTGGGCAGGAGGAATCAGCCC. V and J are TRBV20-1 and TRBJ1-5; no firm D call. The CDR3 end lies 3 residues beyond the end of the read and is filled in from the germline J gene. This CDR3 has 12 residues. V lost 7 bases to trimming and J lost 4 bases, with 11 bases between them. Per germline, CDR1 DFQATT and CDR2 SNEGSKA (reference sequence).